This T cell receptor beta chain was recovered during a study of T cells in Graves' hyperthyroidism and ophthalmopathy. Amplified TCR beta CDR3 regions came from RNA transcripts. Researchers ran a first-round RT-PCR on the TCR CDR3 using the HTBI primer set. TCRdb ran MiXCR on the multiplex PCR reads and lists one entry per CDR3 protein. The top ten hold approximately 10% of the sample, which has approximately 520,000 distinct CDR3 sequences, roughly a quarter seen once. V was pared by 0 bases and J by 3 bases, with 5 bases of the junction left unmatched. The CDR3 contains 15 residues. CDR1 and CDR2 (germline): SGDLS, YYNGEE. This clonotype was seen a handful of times.

V gene TRBV9 combines with J gene TRBJ2-7; TRBD2 agrees at 8 bases. This clonotype was sampled from a woman aged 25 to 45 with Graves' ophthalmopathy. The sample taken for sequencing was blood. CDR3 DNA: TGTGCCAGCAGCGTAGCTTCGGGGGGGAGCTACGAGCAGTACTTC. Translation: CASSVASGGSYEQYF.